Following are 25 T cell receptor beta chains from one sample sequenced in a study of Tregs in tolerant kidney transplant recipients. The method was immunoSEQ multiplex PCR; TCRdb's version includes in-frame clones alone and lacks a portion of them. Here the sample spans roughly 99,000 clones, 93% being singletons. Sequences were derived from CD4+ T cells from blood, sampled before the transplant. The receptors here all came from a human donor who received a combined kidney and bone marrow transplant.

V gene TRBV4-2 combines with J gene TRBJ2-7; 10 bases agree with TRBD1. In germline, CDR1 is LGHNA, CDR2 YNFKEQ. V was clipped by 8 bases and J by 5 bases; unmatched bases: 15. This CDR3 comprises 16 residues. Here the CDR3 reads CASLFLRGQGFNEQYF. CDR3 DNA sequence: TGTGCCAGCCTATTTTTGCGGGGACAGGGGTTCAACGAGCAGTACTTC.

J is TRBJ2-7 and V is TRBV4-1, with TRBD1 matching 7 bases. The J segment lost 5 bases and the V segment lost 0 bases, leaving 4 bases of the junction unmatched. CDR1 and CDR2 (germline): MGHRA, YSYEKL. The CDR3 has 14 residues. The CDR3 DNA sequence: TGCGCCAGCAGCCAAGACCAGACAGGGCACGAGCAGTACTTC. This codes for CASSQDQTGHEQYF.

The chain joins TRBV11-3 to TRBJ2-7; D not certain. The germline V and J ends were trimmed by 1 base and 1 base, with 8 bases remaining between them. The CDR3 runs to 14 residues. Germline V gene data show CDR1 as SGHNT and CDR2 as YENEEA. The CDR3 loop is CASSLVAKSYEQYF. CDR3 coding DNA: TGTGCCAGCAGCTTAGTTGCGAAATCCTACGAGCAGTACTTC.

This clone has only one observation. The chain joins TRBV28 to TRBJ1-2; 7 bases align to TRBD1. V shed 7 bases, J shed 2 bases, and the junction held 10 bases outside the gene matches. The CDR3 is 15 amino acids. The germline V gene has CDR1 MDHEN and CDR2 SYDVKM. The CDR3 loop is CASIDRRGRNYGYTF. DNA of the CDR3: TGTGCCAGCATCGATCGGAGGGGGCGAAACTATGGCTACACCTTC.

The chain uses TRBV19 and TRBJ2-5, with D possibly matching TRBD2 (5 bases). With 3 bases removed from V and 0 bases from J, the gap between germline ends came to 11 bases. The CDR3 totals 15 residues. Germline values: CDR1 LNHDA, CDR2 SQIVND (reference sequence). The chain's CDR3 is CASSIGRRYQETQYF. In DNA form, the CDR3 reads TGTGCCAGTAGTATTGGGCGGAGGTACCAAGAGACCCAGTACTTC.

This chain connects TRBV18 to TRBJ2-2, with a weak D call TRBD2 (5 bases). V was cut by 4 bases and J by 4 bases, with 16 bases left in between. The germline V gene encodes CDR1 KGHSH and CDR2 LQKENI. The CDR3 totals 16 residues. The CDR3, as DNA: TGTGCCAGCTCACAAGGAGGCCCAACATTCACCGGGGAGCTGTTTTTT. This codes for CASSQGGPTFTGELFF.

This clone is a singleton in its sample. The CDR3 DNA reads as TGTGCCAGCAGTTACCCGGACAGGGGGTTACCAGATACGCAGTATTTT. Translating gives CASSYPDRGLPDTQYF. The rearrangement joins TRBV6-5 to TRBJ2-3; 10 bases agree with TRBD1. There are 16 residues in the CDR3. Germline V gene sequence: CDR1 MNHEY, CDR2 SVGAGI. Unmatched junction bases numbered 6, after V lost 2 bases and J lost 4 bases.

The chain's CDR3 is CASSPRQSLGGDQPQHF. The CDR3 DNA is TGTGCCAGCTCACCAAGGCAGTCCCTAGGGGGAGATCAGCCCCAGCATTTT. The chain links TRBV18 to TRBJ1-5; possibly TRBD1 for D (6 bases). The CDR3 covers 17 residues. V lost 2 bases, J lost 5 bases, and 19 bases lay in between. Germline V lookup: CDR1 KGHSH, CDR2 LQKENI.

V gene TRBV5-4 combines with J gene TRBJ2-7; no definite D call. CDR3 length equals 15 residues. CDR1 and CDR2 (germline): SGHNT, YYREEE (reference sequence). The V and J ends lost 1 base and 6 bases respectively, with 17 bases between them. The CDR3 DNA reads as TGTGCCAGCAGCTTGCGGTCAGGTTCTTTCCGCGAGCAGTACTTC. Protein: CASSLRSGSFREQYF.

V gene TRBV7-2 combines with J gene TRBJ1-1, with TRBD1 as a possible D gene (5 bases). The V end lost 5 bases, the J end lost 1 base, and 11 bases lay between the germline ends. The CDR3 spans 14 residues. CDR1 is SGHTA, CDR2 FQGNSA, per germline. The CDR3 sequence is CASSPRTSNTEAFF. CDR3 nucleotides: TGTGCCAGCAGCCCCCGGACATCGAACACTGAAGCTTTCTTT.

The V gene is TRBV28, the J gene TRBJ2-7; D perhaps matches TRBD2 (8 bases). Germline CDR1 MDHEN, CDR2 SYDVKM. The CDR3 spans 15 residues. The ends were cut back, 7 bases at V and 2 bases at J, with 18 bases in the middle. As DNA, the CDR3 is TGTGCCAGCACGGGGGGGGACAGCGCTCCCTACGAGCAGTACTTC. Encoded protein: CASTGGDSAPYEQYF.

With respect to this clone: One junction end does not reproduce the germline sequence, and a read error may be involved. The same CDR3 is also encoded by other DNA sequences in this sample. This sequence joins TRBV9 and TRBJ1-6; a weak D match, TRBD1 (5 bases). The germline V gene encodes CDR1 SGDLS and CDR2 YYNGEE. The CDR3 extends over 16 amino acids. CDR3 DNA sequence: TGTGCCAGCAGCGTAGGCGGGAGGGGTCGGCATTCCCCCCTCCACTTT. It translates to CASSVGGRGRHSPLHF.

The rearrangement joins TRBV19 to TRBJ2-1, with TRBD2 matching 10 bases. With 3 bases clipped from V and 0 bases from J, the junction kept 5 bases outside the gene matches. In germline, CDR1 is LNHDA, CDR2 SQIVND (reference sequence). This CDR3 has 17 amino acids. The CDR3 spells CASSIETSGHSYNEQFF. For the CDR3, the DNA is TGTGCCAGTAGTATTGAGACTAGCGGGCACTCCTACAATGAGCAGTTCTTC. The full variable domain, its missing parts supplied by reference TRBV19 and TRBJ2-1, is DGGITQSPKYLFRKEGQNVTLSCEQNLNHDAMYWYRQDPGQGLRLIYYSQIVNDFQKGDIAEGYSVSREKKESFPLTVTSAQKNPTAFYLCASSIETSGHSYNEQFFGPGTRLTVL.

The J gene is TRBJ2-3, the V gene TRBV4-1; D might be TRBD1 (5 bases). The CDR3 has 17 residues. V was clipped by 4 bases and J by 2 bases, with 19 bases between them. Per the germline V gene, CDR1 is MGHRA and CDR2 is YSYEKL. The CDR3 bases are TGCGCCAGCAGCCGTTCCCGACAGCCAACTACCACAGATACGCAGTATTTT. Translation: CASSRSRQPTTTDTQYF.

The V call is TRBV2, the J call TRBJ2-2, with 14 bases aligning to TRBD2. With V trimmed by 5 bases and J by 6 bases, 2 bases remained unmatched. The CDR3 extends over 15 amino acids. Germline V lookup: CDR1 SNHLY, CDR2 FYNNEI. CDR3 coding DNA: TGTGCCAGCAGTCTGACTAGCGGGAGGGCCGGGGAGCTGTTTTTT. Protein product: CASSLTSGRAGELFF.

CDR3 coding DNA: TGTGCCAGCAGTCTACAACTTCGACAGGGAACTTCCACTAACTATGGCTACACCTTC. As protein: CASSLQLRQGTSTNYGYTF. The V gene is TRBV28, the J gene TRBJ1-2, with 7 bases fitting TRBD1. Per germline, CDR1 MDHEN and CDR2 SYDVKM. V was clipped by 5 bases and J by 0 bases; unmatched bases: 18. The CDR3 runs 19 residues.

The genes are TRBV28 and TRBJ2-7; TRBD1 aligns across 10 bases. The J segment lost 0 bases and the V segment lost 7 bases, leaving 15 bases of the junction unmatched. Germline V gene sequence: CDR1 MDHEN, CDR2 SYDVKM. The CDR3 extends over 18 amino acids. CDR3 DNA: TGTGCCAGCACGTCAGACCGGGACAGGGGCCCAAGCTCCTACGAGCAGTACTTC. This encodes CASTSDRDRGPSSYEQYF.

The V and J genes are TRBV9 and TRBJ2-7; 7 bases map to TRBD1. V was clipped by 0 bases and J by 1 base; unmatched bases: 4. The CDR3 covers 15 residues. CDR1 is SGDLS, CDR2 YYNGEE, per germline. The CDR3 nucleotides are TGTGCCAGCAGCGTAGGGGACAGCAAGTCCTACGAGCAGTACTTC. It codes for CASSVGDSKSYEQYF.

The V call is TRBV7-2, the J call TRBJ2-7; D is possibly TRBD2 (5 bases). The germline V gene encodes CDR1 SGHTA and CDR2 FQGNSA. The V end lost 1 base, the J end lost 4 bases, and 11 bases lay between the germline ends. The CDR3 totals 14 residues. DNA of the CDR3: TGTGCCAGCAGCTTAGGGACTCCGCCTTACGAGCAGTACTTC. Amino acid sequence: CASSLGTPPYEQYF.

The chain recombines TRBV7-9 with TRBJ2-5; 10 bases fit TRBD2. V lost 4 bases and J lost 8; bases outside the gene matches: 7. This CDR3 is 14 amino acids long. Per the germline V gene, CDR1 is SEHNR and CDR2 is FQNEAQ (reference sequence). This CDR3 is CASSSLTLAGTQYF. The CDR3 nucleotides are TGTGCCAGCAGCTCCCTCACACTAGCGGGAACCCAGTACTTC.

The chain employs TRBV5-5 and TRBJ2-7; 7 bases match TRBD1. CDR1 and CDR2 (germline): SGHKS, YYEKEE (reference sequence). J gave up 4 bases and V 3 bases, and 7 bases lay outside the gene matches. The CDR3 has 14 amino acids. CDR3 coding DNA: TGTGCCAGCAGCTCCCTGACAGGGCCTTACGAGCAGTACTTC. The encoded protein is CASSSLTGPYEQYF.

The V gene is TRBV7-8, the J gene TRBJ2-5; TRBD2 is a possible D gene (7 bases). Trimming stripped 5 bases from V and 4 bases from J, with 14 bases between. Germline V gives CDR1 SGHVS, CDR2 FQNEAQ. This CDR3 has 14 amino acids. As DNA, the CDR3 is TGTGCCAGCAGCCGGGGGGCTGAGGTAGAGACCCAGTACTTC. Encoded protein: CASSRGAEVETQYF.

The gene calls are TRBV29-1 and TRBJ2-7, with TRBD2 as a possible D gene (5 bases). CDR1 and CDR2 from the germline V gene are SQVTM and ANQGSEA. There are 15 residues in the CDR3. The ends were cut back, 4 bases at V and 0 bases at J, with 16 bases in the middle. CDR3 in DNA: TGCAGCGTTGGAGGAGGAAATATGCCCTCCTACGAGCAGTACTTC. Amino acids: CSVGGGNMPSYEQYF.

The rearrangement links TRBV5-4 to TRBJ1-1, with no clear D. Germline values: CDR1 SGHNT, CDR2 YYREEE (reference sequence). Deletions cut 0 bases from V and 3 bases from J, with 6 bases between. CDR3 size: 13 residues. CDR3 sequence: CASSLVGDTEAFF. CDR3 nucleotide sequence: TGTGCCAGCAGCTTGGTCGGGGACACTGAAGCTTTCTTT.

This rearrangement joins TRBV27 to TRBJ2-3; 7 bases fit TRBD2. Germline V gene data show CDR1 as MNHEY and CDR2 as SMNVEV (reference sequence). V lost 3 bases, J lost 2 bases, and 5 bases stayed unmatched. This CDR3 has 15 amino acids. The CDR3 reads CASSFLGGYTDTQYF. The CDR3, as DNA: TGTGCCAGCAGTTTTCTGGGGGGGTACACAGATACGCAGTATTTT.